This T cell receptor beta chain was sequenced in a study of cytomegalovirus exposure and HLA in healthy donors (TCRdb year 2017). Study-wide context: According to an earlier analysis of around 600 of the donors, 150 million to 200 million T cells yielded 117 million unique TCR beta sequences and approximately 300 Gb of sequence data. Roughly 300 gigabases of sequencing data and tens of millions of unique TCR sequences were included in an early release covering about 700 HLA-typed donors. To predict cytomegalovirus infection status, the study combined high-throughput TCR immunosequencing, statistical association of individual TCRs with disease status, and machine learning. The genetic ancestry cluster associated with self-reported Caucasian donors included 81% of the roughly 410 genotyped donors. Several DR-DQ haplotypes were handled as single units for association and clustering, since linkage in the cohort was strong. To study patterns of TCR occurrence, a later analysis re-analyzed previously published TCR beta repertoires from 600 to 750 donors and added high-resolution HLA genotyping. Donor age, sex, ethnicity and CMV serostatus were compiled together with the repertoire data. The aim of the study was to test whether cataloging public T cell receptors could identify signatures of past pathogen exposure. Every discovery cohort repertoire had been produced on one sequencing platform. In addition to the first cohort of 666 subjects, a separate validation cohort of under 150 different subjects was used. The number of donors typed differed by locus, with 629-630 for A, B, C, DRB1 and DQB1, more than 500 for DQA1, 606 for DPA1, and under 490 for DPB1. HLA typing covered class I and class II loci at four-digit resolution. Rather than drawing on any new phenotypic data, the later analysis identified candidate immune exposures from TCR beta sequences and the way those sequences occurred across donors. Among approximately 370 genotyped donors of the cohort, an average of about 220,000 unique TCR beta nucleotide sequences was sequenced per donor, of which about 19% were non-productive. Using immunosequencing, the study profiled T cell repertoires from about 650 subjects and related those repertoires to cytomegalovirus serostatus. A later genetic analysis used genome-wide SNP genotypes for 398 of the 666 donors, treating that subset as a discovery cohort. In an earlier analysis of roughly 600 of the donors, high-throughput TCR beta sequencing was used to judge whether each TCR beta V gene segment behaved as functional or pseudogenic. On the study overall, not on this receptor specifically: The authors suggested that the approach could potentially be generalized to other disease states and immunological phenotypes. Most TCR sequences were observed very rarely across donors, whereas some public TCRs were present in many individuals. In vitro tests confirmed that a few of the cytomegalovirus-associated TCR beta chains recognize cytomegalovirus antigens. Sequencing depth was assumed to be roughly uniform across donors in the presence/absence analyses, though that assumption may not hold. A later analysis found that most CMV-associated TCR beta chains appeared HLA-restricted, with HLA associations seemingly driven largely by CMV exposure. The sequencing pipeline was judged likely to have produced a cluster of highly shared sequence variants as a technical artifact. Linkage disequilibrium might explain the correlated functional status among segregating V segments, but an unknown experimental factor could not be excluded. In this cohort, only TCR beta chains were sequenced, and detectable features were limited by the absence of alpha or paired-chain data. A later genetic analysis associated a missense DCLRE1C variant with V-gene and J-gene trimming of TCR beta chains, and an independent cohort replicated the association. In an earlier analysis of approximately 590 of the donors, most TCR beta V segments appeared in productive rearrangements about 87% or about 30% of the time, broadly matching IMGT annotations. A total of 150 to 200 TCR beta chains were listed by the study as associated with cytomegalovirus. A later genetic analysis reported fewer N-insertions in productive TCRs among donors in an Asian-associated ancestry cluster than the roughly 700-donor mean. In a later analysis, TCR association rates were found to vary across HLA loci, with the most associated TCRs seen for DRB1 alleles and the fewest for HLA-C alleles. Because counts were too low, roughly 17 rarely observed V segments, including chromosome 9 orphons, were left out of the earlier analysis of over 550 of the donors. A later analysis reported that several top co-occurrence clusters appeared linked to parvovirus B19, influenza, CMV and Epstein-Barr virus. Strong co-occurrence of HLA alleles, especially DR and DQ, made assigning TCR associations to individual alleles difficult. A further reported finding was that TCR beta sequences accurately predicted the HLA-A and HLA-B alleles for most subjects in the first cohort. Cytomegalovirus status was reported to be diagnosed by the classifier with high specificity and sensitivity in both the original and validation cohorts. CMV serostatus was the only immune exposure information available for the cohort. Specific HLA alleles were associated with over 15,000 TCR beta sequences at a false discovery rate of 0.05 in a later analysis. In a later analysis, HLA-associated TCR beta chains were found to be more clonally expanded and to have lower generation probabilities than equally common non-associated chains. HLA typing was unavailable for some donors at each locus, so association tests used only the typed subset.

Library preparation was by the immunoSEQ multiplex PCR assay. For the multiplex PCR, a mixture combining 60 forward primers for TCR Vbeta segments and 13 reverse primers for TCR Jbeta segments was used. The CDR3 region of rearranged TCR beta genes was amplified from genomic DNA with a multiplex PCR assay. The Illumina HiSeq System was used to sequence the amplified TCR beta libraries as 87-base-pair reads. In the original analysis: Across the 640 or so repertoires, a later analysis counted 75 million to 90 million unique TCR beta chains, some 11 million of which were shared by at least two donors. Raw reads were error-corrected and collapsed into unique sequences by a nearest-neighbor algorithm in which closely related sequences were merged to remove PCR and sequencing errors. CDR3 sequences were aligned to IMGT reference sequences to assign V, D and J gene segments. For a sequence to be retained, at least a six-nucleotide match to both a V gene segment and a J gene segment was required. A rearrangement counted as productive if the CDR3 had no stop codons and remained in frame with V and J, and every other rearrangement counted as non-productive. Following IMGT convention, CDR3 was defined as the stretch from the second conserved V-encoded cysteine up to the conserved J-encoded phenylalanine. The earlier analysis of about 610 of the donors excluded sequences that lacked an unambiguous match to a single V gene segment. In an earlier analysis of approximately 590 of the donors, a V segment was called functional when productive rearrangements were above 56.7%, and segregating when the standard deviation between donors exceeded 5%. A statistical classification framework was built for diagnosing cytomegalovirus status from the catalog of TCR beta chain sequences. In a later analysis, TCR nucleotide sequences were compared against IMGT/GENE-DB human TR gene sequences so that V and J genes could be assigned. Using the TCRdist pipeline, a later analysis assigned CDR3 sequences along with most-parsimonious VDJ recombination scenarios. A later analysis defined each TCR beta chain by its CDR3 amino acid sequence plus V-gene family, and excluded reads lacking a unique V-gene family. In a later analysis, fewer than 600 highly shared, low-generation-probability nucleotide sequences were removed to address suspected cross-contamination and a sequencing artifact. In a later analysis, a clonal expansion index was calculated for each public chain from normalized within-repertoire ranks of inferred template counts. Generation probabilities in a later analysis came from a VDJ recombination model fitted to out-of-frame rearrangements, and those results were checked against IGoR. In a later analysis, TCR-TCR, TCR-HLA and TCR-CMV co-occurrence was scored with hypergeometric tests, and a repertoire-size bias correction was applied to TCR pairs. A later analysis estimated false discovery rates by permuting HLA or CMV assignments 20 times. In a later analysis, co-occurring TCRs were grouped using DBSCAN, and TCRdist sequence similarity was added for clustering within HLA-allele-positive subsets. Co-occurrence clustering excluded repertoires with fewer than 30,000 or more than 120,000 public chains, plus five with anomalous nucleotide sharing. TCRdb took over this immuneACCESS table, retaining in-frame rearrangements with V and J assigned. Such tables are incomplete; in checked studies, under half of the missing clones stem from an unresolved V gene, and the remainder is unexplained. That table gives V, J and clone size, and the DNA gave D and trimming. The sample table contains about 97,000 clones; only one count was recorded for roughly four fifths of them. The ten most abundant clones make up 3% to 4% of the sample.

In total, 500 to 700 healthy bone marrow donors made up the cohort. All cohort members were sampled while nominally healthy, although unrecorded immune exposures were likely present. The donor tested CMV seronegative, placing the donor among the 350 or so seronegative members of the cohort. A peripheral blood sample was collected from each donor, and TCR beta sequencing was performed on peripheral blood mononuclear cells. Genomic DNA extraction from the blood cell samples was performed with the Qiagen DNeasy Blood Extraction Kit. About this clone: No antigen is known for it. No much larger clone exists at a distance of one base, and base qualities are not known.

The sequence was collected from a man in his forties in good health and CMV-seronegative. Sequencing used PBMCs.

The DNA is as follows: TGTGCCAGCAGCTCGCAGGATTACACAGATACGCAGTATTTT. Translation gives CASSSQDYTDTQYF. The rearranged chain carries TRBV9 and TRBJ2-3; no D gene is confidently identified. The germline V gene provides CDR1 SGDLS and CDR2 YYNGEE. Trimming costs V 4 bases and J 2 bases, and their ends lie 11 bases apart. The cysteine opens and the phenylalanine closes a CDR3 of 14 amino acids. CDR3 DNA only is kept here, 42 bases in frame from base 1. Extended through the reference TRBV9 and TRBJ2-3 proteins, this CDR3 yields the full variable domain: DSGVTQTPKHLITATGQRVTLRCSPRSGDLSVYWYQQSLDQGLQFLIQYYNGEERAKGNILERFSAQQFPDLHSELNLSSLELGDSALYFCASSSQDYTDTQYFGPGTRLTVL.